These 24 T cell receptor beta chains share one sample of origin, sequenced in a study of technical replicates of blood from several donors. Profiled with immunoSEQ multiplex PCR; TCRdb holds only in-frame clones, not every one. Found here are roughly 68,000 clones, approximately 86% of them singletons; the top ten hold about 5.1%. Input material: PBMCs. The receptors stem from a human donor in good health. Some clones in this sample may be carry-over from other donors' samples.

V is TRBV15 and J is TRBJ2-7; TRBD2 matches 10 bases. CDR1 LNHNV and CDR2 YYDKDF come from the germline V gene (reference sequence). J lost 2 bases, V lost 0 bases, and 7 bases had no gene match. The CDR3 is 17 amino acids. DNA for the CDR3: TGTGCCACCAGCAGAGATAGGTCTAGCGGGAGCACCTACGAGCAGTACTTC. This translates into CATSRDRSSGSTYEQYF. The full variable domain, its missing parts supplied by reference TRBV15 and TRBJ2-7, is DAMVIQNPRYQVTQFGKPVTLSCSQTLNHNVMYWYQQKSSQAPKLLFHYYDKDFNNEADTPDNFQSRRPNTSFCFLDIRSPGLGDTAMYLCATSRDRSSGSTYEQYFGPGTRLTVT.

J is TRBJ1-1 and V is TRBV19; no definite D call. This CDR3 contains 12 residues. V was clipped by 4 bases and J by 5 bases, with 8 bases between them. The germline V gene has CDR1 LNHDA and CDR2 SQIVND (reference sequence). The chain's CDR3 is CASSTRGTEAFF. The DNA of the CDR3 is TGTGCCAGTAGTACCCGGGGTACTGAAGCTTTCTTT.

The chain combines TRBV27 with TRBJ2-7; no clear D. V lost 3 bases to trimming and J lost 3 bases, with 12 bases between them. Germline V gene lookup returns CDR1 MNHEY and CDR2 SMNVEV (reference sequence). This CDR3 contains 14 residues. CDR3 sequence reads: CASSFLPKHYEQYF. The CDR3 DNA sequence: TGTGCCAGCAGTTTTTTGCCGAAACACTACGAGCAGTACTTC.

This chain connects TRBV5-6 to TRBJ2-1, with a weak D call TRBD2 (6 bases). The CDR3 length is 15 residues. Germline V gene sequence: CDR1 SGHDT, CDR2 YYEEEE. V lost 4 bases, J lost 7 bases, and 18 bases lay in between. The CDR3 DNA follows: TGTGCCAGCAGCCCCGCCCTGACTAGACAGAATGAGCAGTTCTTC. Translation: CASSPALTRQNEQFF.

The chain is built from TRBV5-4 and TRBJ1-2, with 8 bases aligning to TRBD1. Germline V gene sequence: CDR1 SGHNT, CDR2 YYREEE (reference sequence). V dropped 1 base and J dropped 2; count of bases not matched to a gene: 4. This CDR3 region has 15 residues. The chain's CDR3 is CASSLPGQENYGYTF. In DNA, the CDR3 is TGTGCCAGCAGCTTGCCGGGACAGGAGAACTATGGCTACACCTTC.

The chain employs TRBV5-1 and TRBJ2-3, with D hard to call. Germline V gene data show CDR1 as SGHRS and CDR2 as YFSETQ. The CDR3 extends over 14 amino acids. Trimming cost V 0 bases and J 5 bases, with 10 bases left between them. As DNA, the CDR3 is TGCGCCAGCAGCTTGGGTCGGTCGCGAGATACGCAGTATTTT. Encoded protein: CASSLGRSRDTQYF.

This chain links TRBV6-5 with TRBJ2-1, with 7 bases identical to TRBD2. CDR3 length: 15 amino acids. Germline CDR1 reads MNHEY; CDR2 reads SVGAGI. Trimming at V came to 5 bases and at J to 4 bases, leaving 8 bases not matched to a gene. For the CDR3, the DNA is TGTGCCAGCAGTGCGGGGGTAGTGGGTTACAATGAGCAGTTCTTC. Translated: CASSAGVVGYNEQFF.

This clone was recorded once. J is TRBJ2-7 and V is TRBV27; 10 bases are shared with TRBD2. Trimming removed 5 bases from V and 3 bases from J; junction bases left unmatched: 7. The CDR3 loop spans 15 amino acids. CDR1 is MNHEY and CDR2 is SMNVEV in the germline V gene (reference sequence). CDR3 sequence: CASSIQGLALYEQYF. CDR3 sequence (DNA): TGTGCCAGCAGTATTCAGGGACTAGCGCTCTACGAGCAGTACTTC.

This chain links TRBV18 with TRBJ2-7; the D gene is possibly TRBD2 (6 bases). V was clipped by 4 bases and J by 4 bases, with 17 bases between them. The CDR3 runs to 15 residues. CDR1 is KGHSH, CDR2 LQKENI, per germline. In DNA form, the CDR3 reads TGTGCCAGCTCACTTACAGGAGCGGGTATTTACGAGCAGTACTTC. Encoded protein: CASSLTGAGIYEQYF.

This chain uses TRBV4-3 with TRBJ1-6; D is unclear. The CDR3 has 18 residues. Germline CDR1 LGHNA, CDR2 YSLEER. V was shortened by 0 bases and J by 1 base, with 13 bases between the two germline ends. The CDR3 sequence is CASSQEWVEGSYNSPLHF. CDR3 bases: TGCGCCAGCAGCCAAGAATGGGTAGAGGGTTCCTATAATTCACCCCTCCACTTT.

The J gene is TRBJ2-2, the V gene TRBV30; possible D gene TRBD2, 5 bases. Per the germline V gene, CDR1 is GTSNPN and CDR2 is SVGIG (reference sequence). CDR3 length equals 14 residues. The ends were cut back, 3 bases at V and 0 bases at J, with 8 bases in the middle. The CDR3 loop is CAWRGVANTGELFF. CDR3 DNA sequence: TGTGCCTGGAGGGGAGTCGCGAACACCGGGGAGCTGTTTTTT.

The V gene is TRBV7-2, the J gene TRBJ2-1, with D tentatively TRBD2 (6 bases). Trimming shortened V by 5 bases and J by 8 bases, and 16 bases separated the two germline ends. The CDR3 covers 14 residues. Germline CDR1 and CDR2: SGHTA and FQGNSA. The CDR3 bases are TGTGCCAGCAGCAACAATCTGGGAGGTTATGAGCAGTTCTTC. Its protein is CASSNNLGGYEQFF.

The chain joins TRBV27 to TRBJ1-6; D gene ambiguous. CDR3 size: 15 residues. The V gene's germline CDR1 is MNHEY and CDR2 SMNVEV (reference sequence). V lost 1 base and J 10 bases, leaving 14 bases between the germline ends. Written as DNA, the CDR3 is TGTGCCAGCAGTTTATATCCCTGGGCCACCTCACCCCTCCACTTT. This sequence encodes CASSLYPWATSPLHF.

The chain links TRBV7-6 to TRBJ2-2, with D possibly matching TRBD1 (6 bases). This CDR3 is 14 amino acids long. CDR1 and CDR2 (germline): SGHVS, FNYEAQ. CDR3 in amino acids: CATGARGESGELFF. In nucleotides, the CDR3 is TGTGCTACCGGGGCCAGGGGCGAATCCGGGGAGCTGTTTTTT.

This clone was seen a single time. This sequence joins TRBV10-3 and TRBJ2-7; possibly TRBD2 for D (6 bases). The germline CDR1 and CDR2 sequences are ENHRY and SYGVKD. V was shortened by 3 bases and J by 1 base, with 10 bases between the two germline ends. The CDR3 spans 14 residues. CDR3 in DNA: TGTGCCATCAGTGACTGGGGGAGGTCCTACGAGCAGTACTTC. This codes for CAISDWGRSYEQYF.

In its sample, this clone was seen a few times. V and J are TRBV4-1 and TRBJ1-1; the D is unclear. The CDR3 sequence is 13 residues long. CDR1 is MGHRA and CDR2 is YSYEKL in the germline V gene. V lost 4 bases, J lost 4 bases, and 10 bases lay in between. This CDR3 is CASSRAESTEAFF. The DNA for the CDR3 is TGCGCCAGCAGCCGCGCGGAAAGCACTGAAGCTTTCTTT.

The genes are TRBV5-1 and TRBJ2-7; no definite D call. Trimming stripped 0 bases from V and 5 bases from J, with 18 bases between. Germline values: CDR1 SGHRS, CDR2 YFSETQ. The CDR3 runs 16 residues. CDR3 in amino acids: CASSLGLDLVRHEQYF. The CDR3 nucleotides read TGCGCCAGCAGCTTGGGATTAGACCTAGTGCGCCACGAGCAGTACTTC.

The CDR3 is CASSLAGRDLYEQYF. CDR3 in DNA: TGTGCCAGCAGCTTGGCTGGGCGGGATTTATACGAGCAGTACTTC. The chain is built from TRBV5-5 and TRBJ2-7, with D maybe TRBD2 (6 bases). Germline V CDR1 and CDR2: SGHKS, YYEKEE (reference sequence). CDR3 length: 15 amino acids. Trimming took 0 bases from V and 4 from J, leaving 14 bases between them.

This chain links TRBV11-2 with TRBJ1-6; D perhaps matches TRBD1 (5 bases). CDR1 SGHAT and CDR2 FQNNGV come from the germline V gene. V was shortened by 1 base and J by 10 bases, with 17 bases between the two germline ends. This CDR3 is 16 amino acids long. CDR3 coding DNA: TGTGCCAGCAGCTTAGCTTCTCAGGGTGGAAGGTCACCCCTCCACTTT. This codes for CASSLASQGGRSPLHF.

This clone has only a few counts. The genes are TRBV2 and TRBJ1-1; unclear D gene. The CDR3 has 13 residues. The V end was cut by 3 bases, the J end by 1 base, with 6 bases between. Germline assignment: CDR1 SNHLY and CDR2 FYNNEI. CDR3 nucleotide sequence: TGTGCCAGCAGTGATGAGGAGAACACTGAAGCTTTCTTT. It codes for CASSDEENTEAFF.

This clone was detected a few times. The V gene is TRBV7-9, the J gene TRBJ1-5, with D perhaps TRBD1 (5 bases). Germline V gene sequence: CDR1 SEHNR, CDR2 FQNEAQ (reference sequence). CDR3 length: 15 residues. The germline V and J ends were trimmed by 2 bases and 5 bases, with 13 bases remaining between them. Here the CDR3 reads CASSLSRGSDQPQHF. CDR3 nucleotides: TGTGCCAGCAGCTTAAGTAGGGGAAGCGATCAGCCCCAGCATTTT.

The chain is built from TRBV4-2 and TRBJ1-1; TRBD1 might be the D (5 bases). The CDR3 covers 14 residues. Deletions cut 5 bases from V and 1 base from J, with 11 bases between. Germline CDR1 and CDR2: LGHNA and YNFKEQ. The CDR3, as DNA: TGTGCCAGCAGCGCCGGGGGGGGGAACACTGAAGCTTTCTTT. Residues: CASSAGGGNTEAFF.

The V call is TRBV2, the J call TRBJ2-7, with D possibly matching TRBD2 (6 bases). The CDR3 spans 14 residues. Per germline, CDR1 SNHLY and CDR2 FYNNEI. The V end lost 1 base, the J end lost 4 bases, and 11 bases lay between the germline ends. This chain's CDR3 is CASSEGGNRYEQYF. The DNA of the CDR3 is TGTGCCAGCAGTGAAGGCGGGAATAGATACGAGCAGTACTTC.

The chain recombines TRBV6-5 with TRBJ2-5; no definite D call. The V end was cut by 5 bases, the J end by 8 bases, with 12 bases between. The CDR3 has 12 residues. Germline CDR1 MNHEY, CDR2 SVGAGI. Here the CDR3 reads CASSKTAGTQYF. The CDR3 DNA sequence: TGTGCCAGCAGTAAGACCGCAGGTACCCAGTACTTC.